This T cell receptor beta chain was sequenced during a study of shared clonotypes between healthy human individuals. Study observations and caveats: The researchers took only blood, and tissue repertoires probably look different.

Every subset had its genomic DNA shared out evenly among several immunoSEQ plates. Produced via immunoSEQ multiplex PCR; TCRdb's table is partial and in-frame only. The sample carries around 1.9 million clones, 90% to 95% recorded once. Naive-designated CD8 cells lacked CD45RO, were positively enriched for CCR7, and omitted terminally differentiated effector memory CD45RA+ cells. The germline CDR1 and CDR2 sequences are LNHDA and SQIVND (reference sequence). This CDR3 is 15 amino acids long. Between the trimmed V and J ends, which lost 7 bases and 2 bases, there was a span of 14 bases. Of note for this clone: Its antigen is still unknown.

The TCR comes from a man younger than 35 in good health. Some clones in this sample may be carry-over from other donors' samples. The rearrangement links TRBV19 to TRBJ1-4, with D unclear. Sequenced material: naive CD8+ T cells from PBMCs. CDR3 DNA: TGTGCCAGTACCCCTGGAACAGCTACTAATGAAAAACTGTTTTTT. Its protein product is CASTPGTATNEKLFF.